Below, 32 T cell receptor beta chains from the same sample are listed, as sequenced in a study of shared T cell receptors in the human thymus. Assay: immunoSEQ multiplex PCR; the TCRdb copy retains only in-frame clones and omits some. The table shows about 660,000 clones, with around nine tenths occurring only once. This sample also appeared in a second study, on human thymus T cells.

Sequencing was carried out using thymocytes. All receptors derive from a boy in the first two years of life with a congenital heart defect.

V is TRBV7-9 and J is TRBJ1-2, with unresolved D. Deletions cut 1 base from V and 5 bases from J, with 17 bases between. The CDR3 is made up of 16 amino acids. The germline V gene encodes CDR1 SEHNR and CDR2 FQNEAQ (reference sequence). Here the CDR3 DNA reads TGTGCCAGCAGCTTAGTCGGCAGCCCTATAGCGTATGGCTACACCTTC. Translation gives CASSLVGSPIAYGYTF.

The CDR3: CASSFGGGGRSYEQYF. The CDR3 DNA follows: TGTGCCAGCAGCTTCGGGGGCGGGGGTAGGTCCTACGAGCAGTACTTC. The V and J genes are TRBV5-4 and TRBJ2-7; D perhaps matches TRBD2 (7 bases). The V end was cut by 2 bases, the J end by 1 base, with 16 bases between. The CDR3 is made up of 16 amino acids. Germline CDR1 and CDR2: SGHNT and YYREEE (reference sequence).

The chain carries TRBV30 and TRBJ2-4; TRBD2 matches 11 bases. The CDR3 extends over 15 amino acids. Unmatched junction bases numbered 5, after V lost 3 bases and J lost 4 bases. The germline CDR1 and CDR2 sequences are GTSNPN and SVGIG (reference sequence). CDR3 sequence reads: CAWRTGTSGKNIQYF. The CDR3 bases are TGTGCCTGGAGGACCGGGACTAGCGGTAAAAACATTCAGTACTTC.

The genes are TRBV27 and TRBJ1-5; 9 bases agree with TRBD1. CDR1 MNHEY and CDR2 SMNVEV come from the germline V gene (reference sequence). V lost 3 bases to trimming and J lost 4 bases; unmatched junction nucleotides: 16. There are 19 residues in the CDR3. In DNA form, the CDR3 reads TGTGCCAGCAGTTTTAAGTCGACAGGGGGTCAGAAAGGTAATCAGCCCCAGCATTTT. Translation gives CASSFKSTGGQKGNQPQHF.

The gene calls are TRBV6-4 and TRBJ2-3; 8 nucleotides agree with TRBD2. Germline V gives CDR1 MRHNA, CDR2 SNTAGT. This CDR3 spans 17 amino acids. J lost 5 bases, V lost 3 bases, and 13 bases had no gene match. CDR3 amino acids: CASSDTGGPSGLDTQYF. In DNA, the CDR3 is TGTGCCAGCAGTGATACGGGAGGGCCGTCGGGACTAGATACGCAGTATTTT.

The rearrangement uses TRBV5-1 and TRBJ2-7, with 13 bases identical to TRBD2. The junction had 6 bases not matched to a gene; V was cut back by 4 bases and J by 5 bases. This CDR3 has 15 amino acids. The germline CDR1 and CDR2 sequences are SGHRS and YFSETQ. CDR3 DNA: TGCGCCAGCAGCCGCTCTGGACTAGCGGGAGACGAGCAGTACTTC. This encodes CASSRSGLAGDEQYF.

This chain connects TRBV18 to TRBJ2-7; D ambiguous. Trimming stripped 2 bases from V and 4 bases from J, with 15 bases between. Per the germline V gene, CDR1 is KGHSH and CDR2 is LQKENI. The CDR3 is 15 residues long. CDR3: CASSPGVSPGYEQYF. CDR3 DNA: TGTGCCAGCTCACCAGGTGTGAGTCCCGGGTACGAGCAGTACTTC.

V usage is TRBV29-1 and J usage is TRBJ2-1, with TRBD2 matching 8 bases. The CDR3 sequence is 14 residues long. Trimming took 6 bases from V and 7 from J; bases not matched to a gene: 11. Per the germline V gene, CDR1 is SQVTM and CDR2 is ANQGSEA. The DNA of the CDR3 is TGCAGCGTAGTACTAGCGGCTCGGGGGAATGAGCAGTTCTTC. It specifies CSVVLAARGNEQFF.

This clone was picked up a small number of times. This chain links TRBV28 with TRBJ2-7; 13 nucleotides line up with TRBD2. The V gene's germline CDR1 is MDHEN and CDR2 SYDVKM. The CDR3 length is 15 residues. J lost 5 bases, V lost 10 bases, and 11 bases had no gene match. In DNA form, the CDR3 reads TGTGCCACCGTCCCCCAGACTAGCGGGGGGAACGAGCAGTACTTC. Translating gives CATVPQTSGGNEQYF.

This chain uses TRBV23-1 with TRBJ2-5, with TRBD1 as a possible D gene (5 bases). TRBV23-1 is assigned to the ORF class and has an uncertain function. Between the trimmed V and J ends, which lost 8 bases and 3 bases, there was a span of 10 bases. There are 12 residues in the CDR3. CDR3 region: CASGGAKETQYF. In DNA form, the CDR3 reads TGCGCCAGCGGTGGGGCTAAAGAGACCCAGTACTTC.

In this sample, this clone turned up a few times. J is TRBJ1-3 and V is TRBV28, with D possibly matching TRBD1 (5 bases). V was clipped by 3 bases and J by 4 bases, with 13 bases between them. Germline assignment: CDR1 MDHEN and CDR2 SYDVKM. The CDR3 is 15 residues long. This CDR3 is CASSFGGVEGNTIYF. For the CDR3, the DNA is TGTGCCAGCAGTTTCGGAGGGGTGGAAGGAAACACCATATATTTT.

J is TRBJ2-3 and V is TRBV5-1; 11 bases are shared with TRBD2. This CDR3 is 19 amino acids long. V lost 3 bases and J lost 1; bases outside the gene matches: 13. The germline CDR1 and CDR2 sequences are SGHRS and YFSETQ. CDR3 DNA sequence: TGCGCCAGCAGCTCCCCTACTAGCGGGGGCGAGTTGGGCACAGATACGCAGTATTTT. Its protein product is CASSSPTSGGELGTDTQYF.

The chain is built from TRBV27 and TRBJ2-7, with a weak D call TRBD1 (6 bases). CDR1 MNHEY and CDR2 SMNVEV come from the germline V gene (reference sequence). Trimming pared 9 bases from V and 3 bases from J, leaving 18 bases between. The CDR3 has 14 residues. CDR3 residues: CASWQGTLLYEQYF. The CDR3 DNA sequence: TGTGCCAGTTGGCAGGGGACATTACTCTACGAGCAGTACTTC.

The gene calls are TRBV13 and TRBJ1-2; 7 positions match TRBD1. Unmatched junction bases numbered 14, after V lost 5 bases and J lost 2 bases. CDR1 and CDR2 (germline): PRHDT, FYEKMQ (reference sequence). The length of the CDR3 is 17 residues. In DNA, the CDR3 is TGTGCCAGCAGCCAGGACAGGAGGGGCCCTATAAACTATGGCTACACCTTC. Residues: CASSQDRRGPINYGYTF.

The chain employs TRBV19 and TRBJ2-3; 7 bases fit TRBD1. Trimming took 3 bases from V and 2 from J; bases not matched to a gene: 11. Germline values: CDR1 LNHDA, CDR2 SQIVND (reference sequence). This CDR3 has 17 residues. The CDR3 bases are TGTGCCAGTAGTATGCCCTGCAGGGACAGAAACACAGATACGCAGTATTTT. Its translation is CASSMPCRDRNTDTQYF.

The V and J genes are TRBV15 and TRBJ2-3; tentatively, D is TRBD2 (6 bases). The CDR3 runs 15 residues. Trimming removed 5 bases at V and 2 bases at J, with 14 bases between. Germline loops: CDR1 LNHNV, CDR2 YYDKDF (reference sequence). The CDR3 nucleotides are TGTGCCACCAGCCAGACTAGAGGAGACACAGATACGCAGTATTTT. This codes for CATSQTRGDTDTQYF. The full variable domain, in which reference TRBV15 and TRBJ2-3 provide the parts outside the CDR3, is DAMVIQNPRYQVTQFGKPVTLSCSQTLNHNVMYWYQQKSSQAPKLLFHYYDKDFNNEADTPDNFQSRRPNTSFCFLDIRSPGLGDTAMYLCATSQTRGDTDTQYFGPGTRLTVL.

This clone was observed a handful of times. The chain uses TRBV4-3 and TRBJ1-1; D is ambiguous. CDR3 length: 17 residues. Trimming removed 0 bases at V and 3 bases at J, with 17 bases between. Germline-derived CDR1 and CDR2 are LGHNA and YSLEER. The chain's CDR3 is CASSQESRSQSYTEAFF. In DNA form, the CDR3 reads TGCGCCAGCAGCCAAGAGAGTCGGTCACAGAGCTACACTGAAGCTTTCTTT.

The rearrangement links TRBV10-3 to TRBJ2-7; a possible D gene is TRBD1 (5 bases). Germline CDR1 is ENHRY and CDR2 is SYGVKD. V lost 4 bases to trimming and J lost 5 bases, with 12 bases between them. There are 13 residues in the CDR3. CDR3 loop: CAISGPGSHEQYF. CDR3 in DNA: TGTGCCATCAGTGGTCCAGGGTCCCACGAGCAGTACTTC.

The CDR3 loop reads CASSQDWGLAGEDEQYF. The CDR3 DNA reads TGCGCCAGCAGCCAAGATTGGGGACTAGCGGGAGAGGACGAGCAGTACTTC. The chain combines TRBV4-1 with TRBJ2-7; 14 nucleotides line up with TRBD2. This CDR3 is 17 amino acids long. The V segment lost 0 bases and the J segment 5 bases; nucleotides outside the gene matches: 6. Per the germline V gene, CDR1 is MGHRA and CDR2 is YSYEKL.

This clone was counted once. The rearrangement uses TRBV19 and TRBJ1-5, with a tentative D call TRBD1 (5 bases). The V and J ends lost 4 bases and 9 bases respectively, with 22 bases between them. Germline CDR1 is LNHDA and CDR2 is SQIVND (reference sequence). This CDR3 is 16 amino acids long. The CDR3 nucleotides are TGTGCCAGTAGTAAGGCCGGCCAGGGCCTTACGGGGCCCCAGCATTTT. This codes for CASSKAGQGLTGPQHF.

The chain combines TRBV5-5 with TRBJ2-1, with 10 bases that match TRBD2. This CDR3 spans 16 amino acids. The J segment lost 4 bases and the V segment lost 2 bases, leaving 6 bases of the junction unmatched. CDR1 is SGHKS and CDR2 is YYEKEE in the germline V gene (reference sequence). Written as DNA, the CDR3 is TGTGCCAGCAGCTTAGGGCGGACTAGCGGTTACAATGAGCAGTTCTTC. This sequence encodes CASSLGRTSGYNEQFF.

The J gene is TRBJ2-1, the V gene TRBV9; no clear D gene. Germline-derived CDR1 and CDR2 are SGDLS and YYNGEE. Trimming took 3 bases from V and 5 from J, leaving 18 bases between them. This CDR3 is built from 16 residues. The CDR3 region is CASSATVPPRDNEQFF. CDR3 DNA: TGTGCCAGCAGCGCCACGGTCCCCCCCCGGGACAATGAGCAGTTCTTC.

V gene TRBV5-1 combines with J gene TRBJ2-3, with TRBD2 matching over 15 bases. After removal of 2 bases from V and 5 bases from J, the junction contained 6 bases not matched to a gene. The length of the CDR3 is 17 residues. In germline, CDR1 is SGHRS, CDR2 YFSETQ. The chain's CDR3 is CASSLKGLAGGLDTQYF. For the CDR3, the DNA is TGCGCCAGCAGCTTAAAGGGACTAGCGGGAGGACTAGATACGCAGTATTTT.

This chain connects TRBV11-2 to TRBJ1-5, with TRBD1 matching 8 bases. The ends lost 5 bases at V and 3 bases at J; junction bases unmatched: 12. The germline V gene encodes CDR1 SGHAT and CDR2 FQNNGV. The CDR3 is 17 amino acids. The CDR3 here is CASSRGFGTGANQPQHF. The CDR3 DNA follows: TGTGCCAGCAGCCGAGGGTTCGGGACAGGAGCCAATCAGCCCCAGCATTTT. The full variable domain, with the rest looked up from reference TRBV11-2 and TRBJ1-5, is EAGVAQSPRYKIIEKRQSVAFWCNPISGHATLYWYQQILGQGPKLLIQFQNNGVVDDSQLPKDRFSAERLKGVDSTLKIQPAKLEDSAVYLCASSRGFGTGANQPQHFGDGTRLSIL.

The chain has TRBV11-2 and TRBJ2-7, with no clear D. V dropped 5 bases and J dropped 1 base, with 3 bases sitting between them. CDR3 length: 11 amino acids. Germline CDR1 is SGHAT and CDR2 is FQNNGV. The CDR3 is CASSQSYEQYF. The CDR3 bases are TGTGCCAGCAGCCAGTCCTACGAGCAGTACTTC.

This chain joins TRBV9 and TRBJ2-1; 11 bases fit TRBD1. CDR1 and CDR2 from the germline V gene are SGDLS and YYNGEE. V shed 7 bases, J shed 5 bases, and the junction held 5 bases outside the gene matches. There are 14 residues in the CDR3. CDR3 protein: CASGGGQGDNEQFF. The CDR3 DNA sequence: TGTGCCAGCGGGGGGGGACAGGGGGACAATGAGCAGTTCTTC.

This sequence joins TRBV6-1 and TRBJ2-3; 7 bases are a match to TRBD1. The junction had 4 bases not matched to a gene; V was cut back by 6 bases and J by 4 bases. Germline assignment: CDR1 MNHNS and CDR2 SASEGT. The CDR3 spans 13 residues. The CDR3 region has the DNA TGTGCCAGCAGAAAACAGGGGTCAGATACGCAGTATTTT. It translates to CASRKQGSDTQYF.

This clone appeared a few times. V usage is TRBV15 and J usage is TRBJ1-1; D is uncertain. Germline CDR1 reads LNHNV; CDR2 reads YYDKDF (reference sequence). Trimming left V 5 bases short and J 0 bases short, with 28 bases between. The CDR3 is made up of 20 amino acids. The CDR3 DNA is TGTGCCACCAGCCTAGCGACCTCGCGGGTGGCCTTAGGAATGAACACTGAAGCTTTCTTT. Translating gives CATSLATSRVALGMNTEAFF.

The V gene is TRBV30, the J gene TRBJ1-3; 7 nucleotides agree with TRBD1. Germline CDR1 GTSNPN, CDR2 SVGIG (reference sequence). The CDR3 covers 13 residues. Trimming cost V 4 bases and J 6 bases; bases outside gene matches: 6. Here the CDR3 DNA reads TGTGCCTGGACGAGTACAGGGGAAAACACCATATATTTT. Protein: CAWTSTGENTIYF.

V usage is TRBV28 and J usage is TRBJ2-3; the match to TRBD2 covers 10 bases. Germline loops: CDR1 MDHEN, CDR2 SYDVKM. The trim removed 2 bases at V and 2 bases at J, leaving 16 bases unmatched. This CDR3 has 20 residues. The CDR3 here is CASSLAGLAPKWRPTDTQYF. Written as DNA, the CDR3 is TGTGCCAGCAGTTTAGCGGGACTAGCGCCGAAGTGGAGGCCCACAGATACGCAGTATTTT.

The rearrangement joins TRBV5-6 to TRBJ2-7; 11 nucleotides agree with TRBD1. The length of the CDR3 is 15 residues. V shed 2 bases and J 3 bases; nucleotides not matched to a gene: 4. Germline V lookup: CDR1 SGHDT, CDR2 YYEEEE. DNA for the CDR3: TGTGCCAGCAGCTTCATGGGGACAGGGGGCTACGAGCAGTACTTC. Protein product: CASSFMGTGGYEQYF.

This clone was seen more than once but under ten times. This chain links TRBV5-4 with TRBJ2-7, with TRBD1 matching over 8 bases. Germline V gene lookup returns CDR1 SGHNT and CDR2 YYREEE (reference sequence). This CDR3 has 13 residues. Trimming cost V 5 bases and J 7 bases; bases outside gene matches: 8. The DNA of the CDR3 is TGTGCCAGCAGACCCGGACAGGGCGAAGAGCAGTACTTC. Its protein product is CASRPGQGEEQYF.